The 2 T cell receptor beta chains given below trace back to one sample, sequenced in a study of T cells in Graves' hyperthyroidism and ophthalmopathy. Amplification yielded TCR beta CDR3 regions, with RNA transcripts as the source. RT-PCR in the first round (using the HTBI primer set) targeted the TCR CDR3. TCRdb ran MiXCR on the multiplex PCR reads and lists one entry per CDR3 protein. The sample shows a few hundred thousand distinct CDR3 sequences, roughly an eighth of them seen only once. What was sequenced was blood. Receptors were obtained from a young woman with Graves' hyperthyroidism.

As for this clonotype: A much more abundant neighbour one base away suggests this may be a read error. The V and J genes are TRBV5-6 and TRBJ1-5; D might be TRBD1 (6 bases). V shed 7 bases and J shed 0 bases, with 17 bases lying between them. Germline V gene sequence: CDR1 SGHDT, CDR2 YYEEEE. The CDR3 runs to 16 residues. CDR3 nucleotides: TGTGCCAGCGGCTCGAGACAGGTTCATAGCAATCAGCCCCAGCATTTT. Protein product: CASGSRQVHSNQPQHF.

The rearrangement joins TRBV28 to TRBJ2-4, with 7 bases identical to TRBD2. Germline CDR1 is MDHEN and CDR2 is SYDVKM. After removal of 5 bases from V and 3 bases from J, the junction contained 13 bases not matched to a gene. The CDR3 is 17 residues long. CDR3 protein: CASSMITTSSVKNIQYF. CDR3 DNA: TGTGCCAGCAGTATGATCACGACTAGCAGTGTCAAAAACATTCAGTACTTC.